Following are 24 T cell receptor beta chains from one sample sequenced in a study of cytomegalovirus exposure and HLA in healthy donors. Clones were sequenced by immunoSEQ multiplex PCR, and TCRdb holds only the in-frame ones, with some missing. The data hold roughly 150,000 clones, with 80% to 85% observed a single time. Input material: PBMCs. The receptor source for this set is a man aged 30-40 years in good health and CMV-seropositive.

V usage is TRBV7-3 and J usage is TRBJ2-3; TRBD2 is a possible D gene (7 bases). Trimming shortened V by 5 bases and J by 1 base, and 22 bases separated the two germline ends. CDR1 SGHTA and CDR2 FQGTGA come from the germline V gene. The CDR3 spans 18 residues. CDR3 bases: TGTGCCAGCAGCCAATCAGGGGTGGTCGGGGGGCGCACAGATACGCAGTATTTT. Protein sequence: CASSQSGVVGGRTDTQYF.

V and J are TRBV6-1 and TRBJ1-5, with D tentatively TRBD1 (6 bases). The CDR3 loop spans 14 amino acids. CDR1 is MNHNS, CDR2 SASEGT, per germline. V was trimmed by 1 base and J by 5 bases, leaving 9 bases between them. For the CDR3, the DNA is TGTGCCAGCAGTGAAGGGCAGGGGCATCAGCCCCAGCATTTT. Protein product: CASSEGQGHQPQHF.

The chain carries TRBV6-5 and TRBJ2-7, with 10 bases lining up with TRBD1. J lost 2 bases, V lost 4 bases, and 5 bases had no gene match. Germline V gene sequence: CDR1 MNHEY, CDR2 SVGAGI. The CDR3 has 15 residues. This CDR3 reads CASSSGTGDAYEQYF. CDR3 in DNA: TGTGCCAGCAGTTCCGGGACAGGGGACGCCTACGAGCAGTACTTC.

The chain carries TRBV7-2 and TRBJ2-3, with D perhaps TRBD1 (6 bases). The germline CDR1 and CDR2 sequences are SGHTA and FQGNSA. CDR3 length: 16 amino acids. The germline V and J ends were trimmed by 2 bases and 2 bases, with 14 bases remaining between them. The CDR3 region is CASSLSQGISTDTQYF. In DNA, the CDR3 is TGTGCCAGCAGCTTATCGCAGGGGATTTCCACAGATACGCAGTATTTT.

This clone turned up a few times. The chain is built from TRBV5-1 and TRBJ2-2; perhaps TRBD1 as D (6 bases). The CDR3 loop spans 16 amino acids. Trimming left V 2 bases short and J 1 base short, with 12 bases between. Germline-derived CDR1 and CDR2 are SGHRS and YFSETQ. The CDR3 nucleotides read TGCGCCAGCAGCTTCCCCAGGGGCCAGAACACCGGGGAGCTGTTTTTT. As protein: CASSFPRGQNTGELFF.

V is TRBV4-3 and J is TRBJ2-7, with a tentative D call TRBD1 (6 bases). This CDR3 comprises 14 residues. The germline CDR1 and CDR2 sequences are LGHNA and YSLEER. V was cut by 0 bases and J by 6 bases, with 12 bases left in between. This CDR3 reads CASSQEEGRGEQYF. The CDR3 DNA is TGCGCCAGCAGCCAAGAAGAGGGCAGGGGCGAGCAGTACTTC.

V and J are TRBV11-2 and TRBJ2-2; 7 bases map to TRBD1. The V segment lost 2 bases and the J segment 7 bases; nucleotides outside the gene matches: 7. Germline-derived CDR1 and CDR2 are SGHAT and FQNNGV. The CDR3 loop spans 15 amino acids. The CDR3 loop is CASSLSRGPDGELFF. Here the CDR3 DNA reads TGTGCCAGCAGCTTATCGAGGGGGCCGGACGGGGAGCTGTTTTTT. The variable domain in full, completed from reference TRBV11-2 and TRBJ2-2, reads EAGVAQSPRYKIIEKRQSVAFWCNPISGHATLYWYQQILGQGPKLLIQFQNNGVVDDSQLPKDRFSAERLKGVDSTLKIQPAKLEDSAVYLCASSLSRGPDGELFFGEGSRLTVL.

The chain combines TRBV5-6 with TRBJ1-1; D is uncertain. Looked up from germline, CDR1 is SGHDT and CDR2 is YYEEEE. Trimming left V 1 base short and J 7 bases short, with 8 bases between. The CDR3 is 12 amino acids. The CDR3 DNA follows: TGTGCCAGCAGCTTGTCCGGGTTTGAAGCTTTCTTT. Its protein is CASSLSGFEAFF.

The sample holds a few counts of this clone. J is TRBJ1-1 and V is TRBV27; a weak D match, TRBD1 (5 bases). Trimming removed 8 bases from V and 5 bases from J, with 24 bases in between. Per germline, CDR1 MNHEY and CDR2 SMNVEV (reference sequence). The CDR3 runs 16 residues. The CDR3 is CASWVGGATPGTEAFF. The CDR3 DNA is TGTGCCAGCTGGGTGGGAGGGGCTACCCCGGGGACTGAAGCTTTCTTT.

The chain combines TRBV7-3 with TRBJ1-1; unclear D gene. Germline CDR1 and CDR2: SGHTA and FQGTGA. The length of the CDR3 is 14 residues. V lost 5 bases to trimming and J lost 5 bases, with 15 bases between them. CDR3 residues: CASSADGRGTEAFF. The CDR3 nucleotides are TGTGCCAGCAGCGCAGACGGTAGAGGGACTGAAGCTTTCTTT.

The CDR3 spells CSASGTANEKLFF. The CDR3, as DNA: TGCAGCGCCTCCGGGACAGCAAATGAAAAACTGTTTTTT. This rearrangement joins TRBV29-1 to TRBJ1-4; TRBD1 agrees at 7 bases. Losses at the gene ends were 7 bases for V and 5 bases for J; bases not matched to a gene: 7. Germline V gene lookup returns CDR1 SQVTM and CDR2 ANQGSEA. The CDR3 consists of 13 residues. The variable domain in full, with the rest retrieved from reference TRBV29-1 and TRBJ1-4, is SAVISQKPSRDICQRGTSLTIQCQVDSQVTMMFWYRQQPGQSLTLIATANQGSEATYESGFVIDKFPISRPNLTFSTLTVSNMSPEDSSIYLCSASGTANEKLFFGSGTQLSVL.

This clone was observed at least ten times. The chain is built from TRBV30 and TRBJ2-2; TRBD2 aligns across 7 bases. Looked up from germline, CDR1 is GTSNPN and CDR2 is SVGIG (reference sequence). V gave up 5 bases and J gave up 6 bases; unmatched junction bases: 12. CDR3 length: 15 amino acids. DNA for the CDR3: TGTGCCTGGTCTACGGCGGGAGTGGTATCCGGGGAGCTGTTTTTT. Its protein is CAWSTAGVVSGELFF.

The CDR3 protein is CASSSALDYRDVGYEQYF. As DNA, the CDR3 is TGTGCCAGCAGCTCGGCTTTGGACTACCGGGATGTGGGGTACGAGCAGTACTTC. This sequence joins TRBV11-2 and TRBJ2-7, with a tentative D call TRBD2 (6 bases). The germline CDR1 and CDR2 sequences are SGHAT and FQNNGV. V was cut by 4 bases and J by 4 bases, with 26 bases left in between. CDR3 length: 18 amino acids.

This clone occurred a few times. The CDR3 region has the DNA TGTGCCAGCAGCTTAAAAAATCCCGAACTTGACGAGCAGTACTTC. It specifies CASSLKNPELDEQYF. The chain recombines TRBV7-2 with TRBJ2-7; D is unresolved. Germline CDR1 SGHTA, CDR2 FQGNSA. Deletions cut 2 bases from V and 5 bases from J, with 16 bases between. CDR3 length: 15 amino acids. The full variable domain, its missing parts supplied by reference TRBV7-2 and TRBJ2-7, is GAGVSQSPSNKVTEKGKDVELRCDPISGHTALYWYRQSLGQGLEFLIYFQGNSAPDKSGLPSDRFSAERTGGSVSTLTIQRTQQEDSAVYLCASSLKNPELDEQYFGPGTRLTVT.

V is TRBV7-7 and J is TRBJ2-5; TRBD2 matches 8 bases. This CDR3 contains 17 residues. The trim removed 5 bases at V and 4 bases at J, leaving 15 bases unmatched. The V gene's germline CDR1 is SSHAT and CDR2 FNYEAQ (reference sequence). The CDR3 is CASSLTNLRGAGETQYF. The CDR3 coding sequence is TGTGCCAGCAGCCTCACTAATCTGCGGGGGGCCGGAGAGACCCAGTACTTC.

The rearrangement uses TRBV5-1 and TRBJ2-3; 9 bases map to TRBD2. This CDR3 is 16 amino acids long. The trim removed 0 bases at V and 5 bases at J, leaving 7 bases unmatched. Germline lookup yields CDR1 SGHRS and CDR2 YFSETQ. CDR3 coding DNA: TGCGCCAGCAGCTTGGATCTCGCGGGGGGGCGAGATACGCAGTATTTT. Its protein product is CASSLDLAGGRDTQYF.

The chain recombines TRBV30 with TRBJ2-1, with TRBD1 identical over 11 bases. Germline V CDR1 and CDR2: GTSNPN, SVGIG (reference sequence). V shed 2 bases, J shed 9 bases, and the junction held 6 bases outside the gene matches. The CDR3 totals 14 residues. CDR3 sequence: CAWSKPGQGGEQFF. The CDR3 region has the DNA TGTGCCTGGAGTAAACCGGGACAGGGGGGTGAGCAGTTCTTC.

This chain joins TRBV5-6 and TRBJ2-1; TRBD1 matches 9 bases. The trim removed 3 bases at V and 7 bases at J, leaving 5 bases unmatched. This CDR3 is 14 amino acids long. The germline CDR1 and CDR2 sequences are SGHDT and YYEEEE. The CDR3 DNA is TGTGCCAGCAGCTCGGGACAGGGTATGAATGAGCAGTTCTTC. It codes for CASSSGQGMNEQFF.

This clone was detected a few times. The V and J genes are TRBV19 and TRBJ1-2; D uncertain. Germline V gene data show CDR1 as LNHDA and CDR2 as SQIVND (reference sequence). Trimming pared 0 bases from V and 4 bases from J, leaving 9 bases between. This CDR3 has 14 amino acids. CDR3 in amino acids: CASSIDLTVYGYTF. CDR3 coding DNA: TGTGCCAGTAGTATAGATCTAACAGTCTATGGCTACACCTTC.

Comment on this clone: This likely traces to a read error, being one base from a far larger clone. This chain joins TRBV7-7 and TRBJ2-5; 7 positions agree with TRBD1. The CDR3 has 14 amino acids. With V trimmed by 4 bases and J by 1 base, 3 bases remained unmatched. Looked up from germline, CDR1 is SSHAT and CDR2 is FNYEAQ (reference sequence). The CDR3 sequence is CASSSGQVQETQYF. The DNA of the CDR3 is TGTGCCAGCAGCTCAGGACAGGTCCAAGAGACCCAGTACTTC. Drawing the rest from reference TRBV7-7 and TRBJ2-5, the complete variable domain is GAGVSQSPRYKVTKRGQDVTLRCDPISSHATLYWYQQALGQGPEFLTYFNYEAQPDKSGLPSDRFSAERPEGSISTLTIQRTEQRDSAMYRCASSSGQVQETQYFGPGTRLLVL.

This clone is a singleton in its sample. The chain has TRBV27 and TRBJ1-5, with TRBD1 matching 7 bases. V trimming: 5 bases; J trimming: 4 bases; junction bases outside the gene matches: 8. Germline CDR1 reads MNHEY; CDR2 reads SMNVEV (reference sequence). CDR3 size: 15 residues. Written as DNA, the CDR3 is TGTGCCAGCAGTCCGTATCAGGGGGAAAATCAGCCCCAGCATTTT. Its protein is CASSPYQGENQPQHF.

J is TRBJ2-7 and V is TRBV5-1, with D possibly TRBD2 on 5 matching bases. This CDR3 contains 14 residues. With 4 bases removed from V and 0 bases from J, the gap between germline ends came to 11 bases. Germline V CDR1 and CDR2: SGHRS, YFSETQ. The CDR3 is CASSPTTASYEQYF. In DNA, the CDR3 is TGCGCCAGCAGCCCGACTACGGCCTCCTACGAGCAGTACTTC. Combining the CDR3 with reference TRBV5-1 and TRBJ2-7 gives the whole variable domain KAGVTQTPRYLIKTRGQQVTLSCSPISGHRSVSWYQQTPGQGLQFLFEYFSETQRNKGNFPGRFSGRQFSNSRSEMNVSTLELGDSALYLCASSPTTASYEQYFGPGTRLTVT.

V is TRBV6-1 and J is TRBJ2-1, with 11 bases identical to TRBD2. Germline assignment: CDR1 MNHNS and CDR2 SASEGT. With V trimmed by 6 bases and J by 5 bases, 6 bases remained unmatched. The CDR3 is 15 amino acids. CDR3 in amino acids: CASRAGLADHNEQFF. The CDR3 nucleotides are TGTGCCAGCAGGGCGGGACTAGCGGACCACAATGAGCAGTTCTTC.

This chain uses TRBV6-5 with TRBJ2-1; 9 positions match TRBD2. CDR1 and CDR2 from the germline V gene are MNHEY and SVGAGI. Trimming at V came to 4 bases and at J to 8 bases, leaving 9 bases not matched to a gene. This CDR3 comprises 15 residues. The CDR3 loop is CASSSLSGSGYEQFF. CDR3 coding DNA: TGTGCCAGCAGTTCCCTTAGCGGGAGTGGATATGAGCAGTTCTTC.